The 8 T cell receptor beta chains below come from one sample, sequenced in a study of blood T cell repertoires in COVID-19. Method: immunoSEQ multiplex PCR; TCRdb's copy keeps in-frame clones and lacks some. The data hold 150,000 to 200,000 clones, with around 80% observed a single time. The sequenced sample was PBMCs or T cells enriched from blood (not recorded which). The receptors were gathered from a man over 45 who had recovered from COVID-19.

This clone was seen a few times. The J gene is TRBJ1-5, the V gene TRBV19, with D unclear. From germline, CDR1 is LNHDA and CDR2 SQIVND (reference sequence). V lost 3 bases and J lost 1, with 7 bases in between. The CDR3 length is 14 residues. CDR3 bases: TGTGCCAGTAGTATCATTAGAAGCAATCAGCCCCAGCATTTT. It encodes CASSIIRSNQPQHF.

The chain employs TRBV7-2 and TRBJ2-5; tentatively, D is TRBD2 (5 bases). Trimming shortened V by 5 bases and J by 5 bases, and 18 bases separated the two germline ends. In germline, CDR1 is SGHTA, CDR2 FQGNSA. The CDR3 is made up of 15 amino acids. The CDR3 reads CASSPALATGETQYF. The CDR3 nucleotides are TGTGCCAGCAGCCCCGCCCTGGCCACGGGGGAGACCCAGTACTTC.

The rearrangement links TRBV5-1 to TRBJ2-7; no firm D call. Trimming took off 2 bases at V and 2 bases at J, with 11 bases between the two ends. The CDR3 loop spans 14 amino acids. CDR1 is SGHRS, CDR2 YFSETQ, per germline. The CDR3 reads CASSLSVATYEQYF. The CDR3 DNA reads TGCGCCAGCAGCTTATCTGTAGCTACCTACGAGCAGTACTTC.

The chain is built from TRBV29-1 and TRBJ2-5; D is ambiguous. Germline CDR1 reads SQVTM; CDR2 reads ANQGSEA. With 4 bases removed from V and 3 bases from J, the gap between germline ends came to 12 bases. There are 13 residues in the CDR3. CDR3: CSVALGPEETQYF. The CDR3 nucleotides read TGCAGCGTTGCCTTGGGCCCCGAAGAGACCCAGTACTTC. Based on the CDR3 plus reference TRBV29-1 and TRBJ2-5, the full variable domain is SAVISQKPSRDICQRGTSLTIQCQVDSQVTMMFWYRQQPGQSLTLIATANQGSEATYESGFVIDKFPISRPNLTFSTLTVSNMSPEDSSIYLCSVALGPEETQYFGPGTRLLVL.

The genes are TRBV7-3 and TRBJ2-5; D is perhaps TRBD2 (7 bases). The CDR3 is 13 amino acids. Per germline, CDR1 SGHTA and CDR2 FQGTGA. With 5 bases removed from V and 5 bases from J, the gap between germline ends came to 12 bases. In DNA form, the CDR3 reads TGTGCCAGCAGCATACAGGGAGGGGAGACCCAGTACTTC. It specifies CASSIQGGETQYF. Full variable domain (rest looked up from reference TRBV7-3 and TRBJ2-5): GAGVSQTPSNKVTEKGKYVELRCDPISGHTALYWYRQSLGQGPEFLIYFQGTGAADDSGLPNDRFFAVRPEGSVSTLKIQRTERGDSAVYLCASSIQGGETQYFGPGTRLLVL.

The chain has TRBV3-1 (or the pseudogene TRBV3-2) and TRBJ2-7; 9 bases fit TRBD2. V shed 1 base and J 2 bases; nucleotides not matched to a gene: 0. This CDR3 region has 14 residues. Looked up from germline, CDR1 is LGHDT and CDR2 is YNNKEL (reference sequence). The CDR3 region has the DNA TGTGCCAGCAGCCAAGGACTAGCGGCCTACGAGCAGTACTTC. Translation: CASSQGLAAYEQYF.

J is TRBJ1-3 and V is TRBV6-1, with TRBD1 matching over 7 bases. The CDR3 contains 15 residues. V trimming: 3 bases; J trimming: 3 bases; junction bases outside the gene matches: 5. Per the germline V gene, CDR1 is MNHNS and CDR2 is SASEGT. The CDR3 DNA reads as TGTGCCAGCAGTGACGAGGGGGCGCGTGGAAACACCATATATTTT. Protein product: CASSDEGARGNTIYF.

CDR3 loop: CASSLSSGGREGQYF. The CDR3 DNA reads as TGTGCCAGCAGCTTAAGCTCGGGGGGTAGGGAAGGGCAGTACTTC. This chain connects TRBV7-6 to TRBJ2-7; 7 bases align to TRBD2. This CDR3 comprises 15 residues. Germline loops: CDR1 SGHVS, CDR2 FNYEAQ. V was clipped by 2 bases and J by 9 bases; unmatched bases: 13.